A selection of T cell receptor beta chains follows, all from one sample in a study of blood T cell repertoires in COVID-19. Profiling relied on immunoSEQ multiplex PCR, and the TCRdb table lists in-frame clones only, not all of them. The data contain some 220,000 clones, approximately 86% of them singletons. The sequenced sample consisted of peripheral blood. The receptors were gathered from a woman aged 25 to 39 with COVID-19, enrolled during active disease. CDR3s include the opening cysteine and the closing phenylalanine or tryptophan. D genes are given only for firm matches. A clone size is listed for some rows: how often the clone was seen (once, few, many), or a class if it is expanded.

D,size,V,J,CDR3,DNA
-,-,TRBV3-1/TRBV3-2,TRBJ1-6,CASSQSSSYNSPLHF,TGTGCCAGCAGCCAATCGAGCTCCTATAATTCACCCCTCCACTTT
-,-,TRBV5-6,TRBJ1-1,CASSLKLPNTEAFF,TGTGCCAGCAGCTTAAAGCTTCCGAACACTGAAGCTTTCTTT
TRBD1,once,TRBV27,TRBJ2-2,CASSPSSGDRGSGELFF,TGTGCCAGCAGCCCCTCCTCAGGGGACAGGGGGTCCGGGGAGCTGTTTTTT
-,-,TRBV4-3,TRBJ2-7,CASSQGEQGTIASYEQYF,TGCGCCAGCAGCCAAGGAGAGCAGGGAACGATTGCGTCCTACGAGCAGTACTTC
TRBD1,-,TRBV11-2,TRBJ1-1,CASSLIQGDTEAFF,TGTGCCAGCAGCCTAATACAGGGGGATACTGAAGCTTTCTTT
-,-,TRBV7-8,TRBJ2-7,CASSLGGAGYEQYF,TGTGCCAGCAGCTTGGGGGGAGCCGGCTACGAGCAGTACTTC
-,once,TRBV27,TRBJ1-4,CASSLSSGYEKLFF,TGTGCCAGCAGTTTATCGTCAGGGTATGAAAAACTGTTTTTT
TRBD1,-,TRBV5-1,TRBJ1-2,CASSGTGRVAGYTF,TGCGCCAGCAGCGGGACAGGGAGAGTCGCTGGCTACACCTTC
-,-,TRBV15,TRBJ1-5,CATSRVDSQPQHF,TGTGCCACCAGCAGAGTGGACAGTCAGCCCCAGCATTTT
-,-,TRBV20-1,TRBJ2-1,CSASVGQYNEQFF,TGCAGTGCTAGTGTTGGACAGTACAATGAGCAGTTCTTC
TRBD1,-,TRBV5-1,TRBJ1-2,CASSPMADRGLYGYTF,TGCGCCAGCAGCCCTATGGCGGACAGGGGACTCTATGGCTACACCTTC
TRBD2,-,TRBV4-1,TRBJ2-7,CASSQDRTSWGAPHYEQYF,TGCGCCAGCAGCCAAGATCGGACTAGCTGGGGCGCCCCTCACTACGAGCAGTACTTC
TRBD1,-,TRBV29-1,TRBJ2-7,CSVKGGRGNEQYF,TGCAGCGTCAAAGGGGGCAGGGGCAACGAGCAGTACTTC
TRBD2,few,TRBV5-5,TRBJ2-7,CASSQASGWYEQYF,TGTGCCAGCAGTCAGGCTAGCGGGTGGTACGAGCAGTACTTC
TRBD1,-,TRBV30,TRBJ1-5,CAWSGGTGSQPQHF,TGTGCCTGGAGTGGAGGGACAGGGAGCCAGCCCCAGCATTTT
TRBD1,-,TRBV6-2/TRBV6-3,TRBJ1-1,CASSYPPGQGADEAFF,TGTGCCAGCAGTTACCCTCCGGGACAGGGGGCGGATGAAGCTTTCTTT
-,once,TRBV29-1,TRBJ2-7,CSVEIRGGENDEQYF,TGCAGCGTTGAGATTCGGGGCGGGGAAAATGACGAGCAGTACTTC
-,once,TRBV7-9,TRBJ2-5,CASSQYRIQGETQYF,TGTGCCAGCAGCCAATACAGGATTCAAGGGGAGACCCAGTACTTC
TRBD1,few,TRBV5-5,TRBJ1-2,CASSPGQGAGTF,TGTGCCAGCAGCCCTGGACAGGGGGCCGGCACCTTC
-,once,TRBV5-1,TRBJ2-5,CASSPLGRGETQYF,TGCGCCAGCAGCCCACTGGGTAGAGGAGAGACCCAGTACTTC
-,once,TRBV2,TRBJ1-2,CASSRGDSRNYGYTF,TGTGCCAGCAGTCGGGGGGACTCCCGAAACTATGGCTACACCTTC
TRBD2,-,TRBV5-1,TRBJ2-2,CASSLVWVAGGLNTGELFF,TGCGCCAGCAGCTTGGTTTGGGTAGCGGGGGGCCTGAACACCGGGGAGCTGTTTTTT
-,-,TRBV6-1,TRBJ2-1,CASSEWRGASYNEQFF,TGTGCCAGCAGTGAATGGCGCGGGGCGTCTTACAATGAGCAGTTCTTC
TRBD2,once,TRBV5-6,TRBJ2-3,CASSLSRREGGTDTQYF,TGTGCCAGCAGCTTGTCCAGGCGGGAGGGAGGCACAGATACGCAGTATTTT
TRBD1,-,TRBV28,TRBJ1-4,CASNSRERTGKLFF,TGTGCCAGCAACTCCCGCGAACGGACAGGGAAACTGTTTTTT
TRBD2,-,TRBV5-1,TRBJ2-3,CASSRAGGDTDTQYF,TGCGCCAGCAGTCGTGCGGGGGGCGACACAGATACGCAGTATTTT
-,-,TRBV24-1,TRBJ2-3,CATSGWGDTDTQYF,TGTGCCACCAGTGGGTGGGGAGACACAGATACGCAGTATTTT
TRBD2,-,TRBV9,TRBJ2-3,CASSSVAGVSTDTQYF,TGTGCCAGCAGCTCCGTAGCGGGAGTCAGCACAGATACGCAGTATTTT
-,-,TRBV18,TRBJ2-5,CASSLVLGETQYF,TGTGCCAGCTCGCTAGTTCTCGGGGAGACCCAGTACTTC
-,-,TRBV7-2,TRBJ1-2,CASSPYYGYTF,TGTGCCAGCAGTCCATACTATGGCTACACCTTC
TRBD2,once,TRBV7-9,TRBJ2-7,CASSAPSGRSPTREYF,TGTGCCAGCAGCGCACCTAGCGGGAGGTCTCCTACGAGGGAGTACTTC
-,once,TRBV18,TRBJ1-2,CASSSESGVSYGYTF,TGTGCCAGCTCAAGTGAATCCGGGGTTAGCTATGGCTACACCTTC
-,-,TRBV21-1,TRBJ1-1,CASSKRRTGLFKATEAFF,TGTGCCAGCAGCAAAAGAAGAACAGGGCTGTTCAAGGCCACTGAAGCTTTCTTT
-,few,TRBV7-9,TRBJ1-1,CASSSLLNTEAFF,TGTGCCAGCAGCTCCTTATTGAACACTGAAGCTTTCTTT
TRBD1,-,TRBV9,TRBJ2-5,CASSDRDSQETQYF,TGTGCCAGCAGCGACCGGGACAGTCAAGAGACCCAGTACTTC
-,-,TRBV4-1,TRBJ2-1,CASRASDYNEQFF,TGCGCCAGCAGGGCTAGCGACTACAATGAGCAGTTCTTC
-,-,TRBV18,TRBJ1-3,CASSPLTGISGNTIYF,TGTGCCAGCTCACCACTAACAGGGATCTCTGGAAACACCATATATTTT
-,-,TRBV7-9,TRBJ2-7,CASSLSSYEQYF,TGTGCCAGCAGCCTGTCCTCCTACGAGCAGTACTTC
-,once,TRBV27,TRBJ2-5,CASSQRVMQETQYF,TGTGCCAGCAGCCAGCGGGTGATGCAAGAGACCCAGTACTTC
-,-,TRBV30,TRBJ2-3,CAWSVKGVTDTQYF,TGTGCCTGGAGTGTAAAGGGGGTTACAGATACGCAGTATTTT
-,-,TRBV27,TRBJ2-2,CASSWGVGTGELFF,TGTGCCAGCAGCTGGGGGGTTGGAACCGGGGAGCTGTTTTTT
TRBD2,-,TRBV24-1,TRBJ2-1,CATSTSGNNEQFF,TGTGCCACCAGTACTAGCGGAAACAATGAGCAGTTCTTC
-,few,TRBV4-1,TRBJ1-4,CASSQGSLSEKLFF,TGCGCCAGCAGCCAAGGTTCCTTGAGTGAAAAACTGTTTTTT
TRBD1,-,TRBV11-1,TRBJ2-7,CASSRGQNYEQYF,TGTGCCAGCAGCCGGGGACAGAACTACGAGCAGTACTTC
TRBD2,-,TRBV11-2,TRBJ2-1,CASSLVGREGGKQFF,TGTGCCAGCAGCTTAGTAGGTCGGGAGGGGGGGAAGCAGTTCTTC
TRBD2,-,TRBV6-4,TRBJ2-3,CASSDSASGGDTQYF,TGTGCCAGCAGTGACTCGGCTAGCGGTGGGGATACGCAGTATTTT
-,medium-sized,TRBV6-1,TRBJ2-7,CASSEADSSYEQYF,TGTGCCAGCAGTGAGGCGGACAGTTCATACGAGCAGTACTTC
TRBD2,-,TRBV7-9,TRBJ2-3,CASSFFSGGVTDTQYF,TGTGCCAGCAGCTTCTTTAGCGGGGGGGTAACAGATACGCAGTATTTT
-,few,TRBV4-3,TRBJ2-1,CASSQDSQQYNEQFF,TGCGCCAGCAGCCAAGATTCCCAACAGTATAATGAGCAGTTCTTC
TRBD1,once,TRBV10-3,TRBJ1-1,CAISTHSGTGGTEAFF,TGTGCCATCAGTACCCATTCAGGGACAGGGGGCACTGAAGCTTTCTTT
-,-,TRBV7-9,TRBJ2-5,CASSPAIGGTETQYF,TGTGCCAGCAGCCCGGCTATTGGGGGGACGGAGACCCAGTACTTC
-,-,TRBV19,TRBJ2-7,CASSREGTGLYEQYF,TGTGCCAGTAGCCGGGAGGGGACAGGGCTCTACGAGCAGTACTTC